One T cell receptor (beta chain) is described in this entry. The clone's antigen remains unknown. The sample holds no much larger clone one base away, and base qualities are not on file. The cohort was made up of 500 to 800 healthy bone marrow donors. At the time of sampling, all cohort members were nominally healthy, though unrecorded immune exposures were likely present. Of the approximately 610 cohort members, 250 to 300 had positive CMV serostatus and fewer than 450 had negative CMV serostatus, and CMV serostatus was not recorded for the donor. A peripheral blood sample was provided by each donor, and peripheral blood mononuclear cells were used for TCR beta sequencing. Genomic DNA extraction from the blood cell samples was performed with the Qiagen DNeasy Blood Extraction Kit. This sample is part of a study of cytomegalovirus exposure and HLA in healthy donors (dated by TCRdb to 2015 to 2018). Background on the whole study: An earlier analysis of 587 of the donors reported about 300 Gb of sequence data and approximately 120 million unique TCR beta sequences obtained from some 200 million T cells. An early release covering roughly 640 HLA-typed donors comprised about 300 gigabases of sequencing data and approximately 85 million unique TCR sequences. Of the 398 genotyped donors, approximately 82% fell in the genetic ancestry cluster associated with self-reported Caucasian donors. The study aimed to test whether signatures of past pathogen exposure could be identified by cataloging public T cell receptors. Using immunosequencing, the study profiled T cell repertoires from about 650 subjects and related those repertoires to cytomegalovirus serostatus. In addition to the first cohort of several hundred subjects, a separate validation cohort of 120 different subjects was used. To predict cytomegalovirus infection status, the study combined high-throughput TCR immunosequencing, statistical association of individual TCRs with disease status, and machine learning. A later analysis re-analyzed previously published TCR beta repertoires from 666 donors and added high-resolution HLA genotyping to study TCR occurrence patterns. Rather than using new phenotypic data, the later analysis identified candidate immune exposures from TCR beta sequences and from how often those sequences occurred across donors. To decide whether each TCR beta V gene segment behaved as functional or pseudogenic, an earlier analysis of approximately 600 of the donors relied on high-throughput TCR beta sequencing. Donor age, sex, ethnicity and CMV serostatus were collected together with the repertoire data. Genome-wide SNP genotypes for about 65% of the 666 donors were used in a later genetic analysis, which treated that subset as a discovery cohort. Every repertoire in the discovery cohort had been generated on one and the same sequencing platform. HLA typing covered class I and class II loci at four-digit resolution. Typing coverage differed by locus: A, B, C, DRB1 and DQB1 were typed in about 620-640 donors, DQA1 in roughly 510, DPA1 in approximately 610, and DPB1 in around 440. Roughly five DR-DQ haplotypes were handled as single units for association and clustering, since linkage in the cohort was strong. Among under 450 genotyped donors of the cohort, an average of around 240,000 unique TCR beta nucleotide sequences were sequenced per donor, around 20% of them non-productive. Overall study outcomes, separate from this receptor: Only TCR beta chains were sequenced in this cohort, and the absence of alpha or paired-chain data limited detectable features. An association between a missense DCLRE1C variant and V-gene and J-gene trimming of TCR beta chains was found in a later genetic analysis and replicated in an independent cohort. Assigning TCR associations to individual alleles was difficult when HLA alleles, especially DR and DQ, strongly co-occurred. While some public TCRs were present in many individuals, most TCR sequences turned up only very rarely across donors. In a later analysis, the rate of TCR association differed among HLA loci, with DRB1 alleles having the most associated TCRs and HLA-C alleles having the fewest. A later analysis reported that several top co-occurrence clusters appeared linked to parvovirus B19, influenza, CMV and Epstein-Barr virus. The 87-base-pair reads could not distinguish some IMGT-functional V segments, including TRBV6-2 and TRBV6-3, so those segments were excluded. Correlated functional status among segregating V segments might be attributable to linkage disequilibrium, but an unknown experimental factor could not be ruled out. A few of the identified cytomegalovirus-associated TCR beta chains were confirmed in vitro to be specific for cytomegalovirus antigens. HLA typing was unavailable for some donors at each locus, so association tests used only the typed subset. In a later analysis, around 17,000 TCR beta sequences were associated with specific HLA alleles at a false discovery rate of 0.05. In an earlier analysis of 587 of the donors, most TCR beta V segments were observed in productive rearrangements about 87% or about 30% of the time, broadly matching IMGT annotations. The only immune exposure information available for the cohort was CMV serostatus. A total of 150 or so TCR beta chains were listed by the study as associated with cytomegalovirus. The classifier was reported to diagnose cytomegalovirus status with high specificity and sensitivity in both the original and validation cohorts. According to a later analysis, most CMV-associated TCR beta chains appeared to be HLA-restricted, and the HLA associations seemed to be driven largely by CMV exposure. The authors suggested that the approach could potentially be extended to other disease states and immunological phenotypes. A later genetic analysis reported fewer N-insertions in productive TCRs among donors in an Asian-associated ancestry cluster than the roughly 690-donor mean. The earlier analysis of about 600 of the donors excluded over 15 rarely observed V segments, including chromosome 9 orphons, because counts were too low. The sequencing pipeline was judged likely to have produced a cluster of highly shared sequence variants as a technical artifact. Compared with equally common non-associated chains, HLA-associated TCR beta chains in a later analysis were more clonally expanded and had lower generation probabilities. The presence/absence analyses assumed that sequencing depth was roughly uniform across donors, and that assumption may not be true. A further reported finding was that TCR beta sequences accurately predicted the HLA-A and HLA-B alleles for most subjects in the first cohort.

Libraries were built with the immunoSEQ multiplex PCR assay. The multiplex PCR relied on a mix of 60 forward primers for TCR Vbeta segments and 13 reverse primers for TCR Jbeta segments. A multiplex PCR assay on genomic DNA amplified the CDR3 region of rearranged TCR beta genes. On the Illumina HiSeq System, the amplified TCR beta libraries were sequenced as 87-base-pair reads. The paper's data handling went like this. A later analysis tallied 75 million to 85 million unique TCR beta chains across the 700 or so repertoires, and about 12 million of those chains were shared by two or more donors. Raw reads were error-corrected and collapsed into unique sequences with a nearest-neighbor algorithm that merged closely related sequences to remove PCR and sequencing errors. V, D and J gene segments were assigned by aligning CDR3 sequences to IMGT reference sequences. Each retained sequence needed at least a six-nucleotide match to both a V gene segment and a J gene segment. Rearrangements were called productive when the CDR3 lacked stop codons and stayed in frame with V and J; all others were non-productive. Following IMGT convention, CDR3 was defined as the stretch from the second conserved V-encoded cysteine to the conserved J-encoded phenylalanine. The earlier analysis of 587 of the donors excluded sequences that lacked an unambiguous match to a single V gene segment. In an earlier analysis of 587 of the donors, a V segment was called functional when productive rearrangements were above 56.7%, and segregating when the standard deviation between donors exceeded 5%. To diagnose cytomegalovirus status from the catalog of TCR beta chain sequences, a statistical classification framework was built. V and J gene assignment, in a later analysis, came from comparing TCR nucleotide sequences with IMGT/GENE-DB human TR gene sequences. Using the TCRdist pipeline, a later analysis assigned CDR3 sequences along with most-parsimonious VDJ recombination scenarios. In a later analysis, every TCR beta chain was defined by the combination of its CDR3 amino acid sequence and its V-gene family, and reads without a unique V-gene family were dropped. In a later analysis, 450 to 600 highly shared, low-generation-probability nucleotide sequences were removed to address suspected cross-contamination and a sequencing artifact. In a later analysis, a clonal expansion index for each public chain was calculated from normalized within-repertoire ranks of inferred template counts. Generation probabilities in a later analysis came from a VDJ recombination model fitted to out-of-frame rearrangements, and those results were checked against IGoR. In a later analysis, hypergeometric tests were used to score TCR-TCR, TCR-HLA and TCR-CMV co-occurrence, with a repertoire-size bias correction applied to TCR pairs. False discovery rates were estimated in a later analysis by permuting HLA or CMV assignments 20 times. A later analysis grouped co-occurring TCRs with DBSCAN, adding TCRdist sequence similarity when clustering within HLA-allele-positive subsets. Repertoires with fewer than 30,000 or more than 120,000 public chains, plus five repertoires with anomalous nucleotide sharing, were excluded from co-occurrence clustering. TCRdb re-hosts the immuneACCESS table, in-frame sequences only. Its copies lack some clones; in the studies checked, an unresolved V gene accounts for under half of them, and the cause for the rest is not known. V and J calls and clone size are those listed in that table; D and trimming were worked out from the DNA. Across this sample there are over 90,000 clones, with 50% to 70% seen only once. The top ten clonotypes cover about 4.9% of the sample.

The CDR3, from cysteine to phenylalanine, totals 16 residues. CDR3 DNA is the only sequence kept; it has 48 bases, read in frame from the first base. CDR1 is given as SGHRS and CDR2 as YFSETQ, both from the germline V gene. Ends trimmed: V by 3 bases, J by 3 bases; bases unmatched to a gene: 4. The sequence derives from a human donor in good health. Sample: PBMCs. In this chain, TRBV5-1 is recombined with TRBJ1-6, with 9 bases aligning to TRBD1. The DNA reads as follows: TGCGCCAGCAGCTGGGACAGGGATGACTATAATTCACCCCTCCACTTT. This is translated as CASSWDRDDYNSPLHF.